What follows are 25 T cell receptor beta chains derived from one specimen sequenced in a study of blood T cell repertoires in COVID-19 (dated by TCRdb to the early 2020s). Receptor libraries were prepared by the immunoSEQ multiplex PCR assay. TCRdb mirrors the immuneACCESS table, restricted to in-frame sequences. Some clones are absent from its copies; in checked studies, under half trace to an unresolved V gene, and the reason for the others is unknown. Present in this sample are some 60,000 clones, approximately 80% of which were seen just once. The ten largest clones add up to 7.2% of the sample. The sequencing sample was made of peripheral blood. These receptors all come from a man aged 55 to 70 with acute or convalescent COVID-19.

The rearrangement joins TRBV24-1 to TRBJ2-1; maybe TRBD2 (7 bases). The CDR3 is 17 residues long. Germline V gene lookup returns CDR1 KGHDR and CDR2 SFDVKD. V was pared by 0 bases and J by 3 bases, with 14 bases between. Here the CDR3 reads CATSDLPRGGSYNEQFF. CDR3 DNA sequence: TGTGCCACCAGTGATTTGCCCAGGGGAGGGAGCTACAATGAGCAGTTCTTC.

A few counts support this clone. This chain links TRBV29-1 with TRBJ2-7, with TRBD2 matching 13 bases. V trimming: 6 bases; J trimming: 5 bases; junction bases outside the gene matches: 7. CDR3 length: 14 amino acids. CDR1 is SQVTM, CDR2 ANQGSEA, per germline. The CDR3 loop reads CSVWGGTSGDEQYF. The CDR3 DNA sequence: TGCAGCGTGTGGGGTGGGACTAGCGGGGACGAGCAGTACTTC.

This rearrangement joins TRBV11-1 to TRBJ1-5; no definite D call. V lost 5 bases to trimming and J lost 0 bases, with 5 bases between them. There are 13 residues in the CDR3. The V gene's germline CDR1 is SGHAT and CDR2 FQDESV (reference sequence). The CDR3 spells CASSPSSNQPQHF. In nucleotides, the CDR3 is TGTGCCAGCAGCCCTTCTAGCAATCAGCCCCAGCATTTT.

The J gene is TRBJ1-2, the V gene TRBV7-2; 7 positions match TRBD1. Trimming took 2 bases from V and 4 from J; bases not matched to a gene: 4. The germline V gene has CDR1 SGHTA and CDR2 FQGNSA. The CDR3 spans 14 residues. Written as DNA, the CDR3 is TGTGCCAGCAGCTTACGACAGGGCGGCTATGGCTACACCTTC. It specifies CASSLRQGGYGYTF.

The chain combines TRBV7-3 with TRBJ2-7, with 7 bases fitting TRBD2. Germline-derived CDR1 and CDR2 are SGHTA and FQGTGA. The CDR3 contains 15 residues. Trimming removed 1 base from V and 0 bases from J; junction bases left unmatched: 3. The DNA of the CDR3 is TGTGCCAGCAGCTTAAGGTCTAGCGGCTCCTACGAGCAGTACTTC. As protein: CASSLRSSGSYEQYF.

The rearrangement links TRBV6-5 to TRBJ1-2; 8 nucleotides line up with TRBD1. CDR1 MNHEY and CDR2 SVGAGI come from the germline V gene. The CDR3 spans 13 residues. The J segment lost 4 bases and the V segment lost 6 bases, leaving 4 bases of the junction unmatched. The DNA of the CDR3 is TGTGCCAGCAGACGGGACAGGAGCTATGGCTACACCTTC. As protein: CASRRDRSYGYTF.

Here the CDR3 DNA reads TGTGCCAGCAGCCCTTTAGGGGGCTTTGGGTACGAGCAGTACTTC. It is translated as CASSPLGGFGYEQYF. This chain uses TRBV28 with TRBJ2-7; 7 bases are shared with TRBD1. Germline V gene lookup returns CDR1 MDHEN and CDR2 SYDVKM. The V gene end was trimmed by 6 bases and the J gene end by 4 bases; junction bases not matched to a gene: 12. CDR3 length equals 15 residues.

This rearrangement joins TRBV1 to TRBJ2-2; the table gives TRBD1 as D, unverified against the DNA. TRBV1 is annotated as a pseudogene. This CDR3 contains 16 residues. CDR3 protein: CTSSQDQGRHTGELFF. For the CDR3, the DNA is TGCACCAGCAGCCAAGATCAGGGGAGACACACCGGGGAGCTGTTTTTT.

The genes are TRBV7-9 and TRBJ1-1, with TRBD1 matching over 8 bases. V was clipped by 3 bases and J by 5 bases; unmatched bases: 5. Germline V gene sequence: CDR1 SEHNR, CDR2 FQNEAQ (reference sequence). The length of the CDR3 is 14 residues. The CDR3 bases are TGTGCCAGCAGCTTGTCAGGGGGCCGGACTGAAGCTTTCTTT. Translating gives CASSLSGGRTEAFF.

The chain joins TRBV6-1 to TRBJ2-7; 7 nucleotides agree with TRBD1. This CDR3 has 14 amino acids. The germline gives CDR1 MNHNS, CDR2 SASEGT. Trimming took 2 bases from V and 4 from J; bases not matched to a gene: 5. In DNA, the CDR3 is TGTGCCAGCAGTGAAAATTGGGACAGTTACGAGCAGTACTTC. Residues: CASSENWDSYEQYF.

The chain is built from TRBV2 and TRBJ1-4, with 7 positions matching TRBD1. With 11 bases clipped from V and 0 bases from J, the junction kept 21 bases outside the gene matches. Germline-derived CDR1 and CDR2 are SNHLY and FYNNEI. This CDR3 contains 19 residues. CDR3 nucleotide sequence: TGTGCCGTAAGGGAACGACAGGGCGACAAATTCGCAACTAATGAAAAACTGTTTTTT. Its protein is CAVRERQGDKFATNEKLFF.

This rearrangement joins TRBV3-1 (or the pseudogene TRBV3-2) to TRBJ2-1, with TRBD2 matching 13 bases. With 4 bases clipped from V and 6 bases from J, the junction kept 0 bases outside the gene matches. Per the germline V gene, CDR1 is LGHDT and CDR2 is YNNKEL (reference sequence). The CDR3 totals 14 residues. The CDR3 protein is CASSRTSGGNEQFF. CDR3 nucleotides: TGTGCCAGCAGCCGGACTAGCGGGGGCAATGAGCAGTTCTTC.

The chain recombines TRBV12-3 or TRBV12-4 with TRBJ1-1, with D unclear. The CDR3 spans 13 residues. With 2 bases removed from V and 7 bases from J, the gap between germline ends came to 11 bases. In DNA, the CDR3 is TGTGCCAGCAGTTTAAAGGAGGCCCTTGAAGCTTTCTTT. It yields the protein CASSLKEALEAFF.

V and J are TRBV9 and TRBJ1-3; no definite D call. The CDR3 has 14 residues. The germline CDR1 and CDR2 sequences are SGDLS and YYNGEE. Between the trimmed V and J ends, which lost 3 bases and 2 bases, there was a span of 9 bases. The CDR3 sequence is CASSGPSPGNTIYF. The CDR3 nucleotides are TGTGCCAGCAGCGGTCCCAGTCCTGGAAACACCATATATTTT.

This chain uses TRBV19 with TRBJ1-5, with 8 bases lining up with TRBD1. This CDR3 is 17 amino acids long. CDR1 is LNHDA and CDR2 is SQIVND in the germline V gene (reference sequence). The J segment lost 0 bases and the V segment lost 6 bases, leaving 10 bases of the junction unmatched. This chain's CDR3 is CASRPGGSTRSNQPQHF. CDR3 coding DNA: TGTGCCAGTAGGCCAGGGGGCTCGACCCGTAGCAATCAGCCCCAGCATTTT.

This chain joins TRBV9 and TRBJ2-5, with 7 positions matching TRBD1. The CDR3 length is 15 residues. The V gene's germline CDR1 is SGDLS and CDR2 YYNGEE. V was clipped by 3 bases and J by 3 bases; unmatched bases: 8. CDR3: CASSAFGTAEETQYF. DNA of the CDR3: TGTGCCAGCAGCGCCTTCGGGACAGCGGAAGAGACCCAGTACTTC.

This sequence joins TRBV5-1 and TRBJ2-7; D uncertain. Germline loops: CDR1 SGHRS, CDR2 YFSETQ. V lost 1 base and J 0 bases, leaving 11 bases between the germline ends. The CDR3 runs to 15 residues. For the CDR3, the DNA is TGCGCCAGCAGCTTGAGGCCAGGCGCCTCCTACGAGCAGTACTTC. This gives the protein CASSLRPGASYEQYF.

The table lists this clone with a count of one. V is TRBV6-6 and J is TRBJ1-4; 8 nucleotides agree with TRBD1. The CDR3 has 15 residues. V gave up 6 bases and J gave up 3 bases; unmatched junction bases: 6. Germline V gives CDR1 MNHNY, CDR2 SVGAGI (reference sequence). The CDR3 coding sequence is TGTGCCAGCAGGTCCGGACAGGGACCTAATGAAAAACTGTTTTTT. Protein: CASRSGQGPNEKLFF.

V usage is TRBV27 and J usage is TRBJ1-1, with 7 bases matching TRBD1. Per germline, CDR1 MNHEY and CDR2 SMNVEV (reference sequence). V lost 11 bases to trimming and J lost 2 bases; unmatched junction nucleotides: 14. The CDR3 has 15 residues. The CDR3 reads CACQDLKGGNTEAFF. The CDR3 DNA is TGTGCCTGTCAGGACCTCAAAGGGGGCAACACTGAAGCTTTCTTT.

The chain carries TRBV6-5 and TRBJ2-1; 10 nucleotides align to TRBD1. CDR1 MNHEY and CDR2 SVGAGI come from the germline V gene. V shed 6 bases, J shed 7 bases, and the junction held 9 bases outside the gene matches. The length of the CDR3 is 15 residues. DNA of the CDR3: TGTGCCAGCAGCCAAGACAGGGGGCGGGCGAATGAGCAGTTCTTC. Its protein is CASSQDRGRANEQFF.

CDR3 protein: CASSHAGDSIAKNIQYF. The DNA for the CDR3 is TGCGCCAGCAGCCATGCCGGGGACAGCATAGCCAAAAACATTCAGTACTTC. The genes are TRBV4-1 and TRBJ2-4, with 7 nucleotides matching TRBD1. The CDR3 is 17 amino acids. With 3 bases clipped from V and 0 bases from J, the junction kept 8 bases outside the gene matches. The germline gives CDR1 MGHRA, CDR2 YSYEKL.

This chain connects TRBV7-6 to TRBJ1-1; no reliable D call. V was shortened by 4 bases and J by 1 base, with 7 bases between the two germline ends. The CDR3 covers 13 residues. The V gene's germline CDR1 is SGHVS and CDR2 FNYEAQ. The CDR3 loop is CASSSGRNTEAFF. Here the CDR3 DNA reads TGTGCCAGCAGCTCGGGGAGGAACACTGAAGCTTTCTTT.

The chain links TRBV2 to TRBJ2-7; TRBD1 is a possible D gene (6 bases). The germline V and J ends were trimmed by 7 bases and 5 bases, with 15 bases remaining between them. Germline CDR1 reads SNHLY; CDR2 reads FYNNEI. CDR3 length: 13 amino acids. As DNA, the CDR3 is TGTGCCAGCATCCGACAGGTTATCAACGAGCAGTACTTC. It specifies CASIRQVINEQYF.

This clone was counted once. The genes are TRBV28 and TRBJ2-2, with 11 bases fitting TRBD1. Unmatched junction bases numbered 5, after V lost 7 bases and J lost 4 bases. The CDR3 runs to 15 residues. From germline, CDR1 is MDHEN and CDR2 SYDVKM. This CDR3 reads CASKGQGAPTGELFF. The CDR3 nucleotides are TGTGCCAGCAAAGGACAGGGGGCCCCCACCGGGGAGCTGTTTTTT.

By share, this clone ranks as medium-sized. The chain recombines TRBV6-4 with TRBJ2-1; possible D gene TRBD2, 5 bases. The CDR3 covers 15 residues. Trimming took 0 bases from V and 3 from J, leaving 9 bases between them. CDR1 and CDR2 (germline): MRHNA, SNTAGT. CDR3 in amino acids: CASSDSEADYNEQFF. In DNA, the CDR3 is TGTGCCAGCAGTGACTCGGAGGCAGACTACAATGAGCAGTTCTTC.